These T cell receptor beta chains were read from a single sample in a study of cytomegalovirus exposure and HLA in healthy donors. Generated by immunoSEQ multiplex PCR, the TCRdb table keeps only in-frame clones and is missing some. This table has approximately 39,000 clones, over 60% appearing once. Sequencing was carried out using PBMCs. The receptors come from a man aged 25 to 40 in good health and CMV-seronegative. Both conserved end residues are part of each CDR3. D genes are given only for firm matches. Expanded clones get a size class; other rows say once, few or many, or leave the size out.

NA,NA,TRBJ2-1,TRBV6-5,CASGGGRYYNEQFF,TGTGCCAGCGGGGGCGGGAGATACTACAATGAGCAGTTCTTC
NA,NA,TRBJ1-1,TRBV28,CASSPRQYIYEAFF,TGTGCCAGCAGTCCACGACAGTATATTTACGAAGCTTTCTTT
TRBD1,NA,TRBJ2-7,TRBV7-6,CASSRGQGSDEQYF,TGTGCCAGCAGCCGAGGACAGGGTAGCGACGAGCAGTACTTC
NA,NA,TRBJ2-7,TRBV5-4,CASSLGQLYEQYF,TGTGCCAGCAGCTTGGGACAGCTCTACGAGCAGTACTTC
TRBD1,NA,TRBJ2-7,TRBV6-6,CASRTSTGEYEQYF,TGTGCCAGCAGGACGAGTACAGGGGAATACGAGCAGTACTTC
NA,NA,TRBJ2-7,TRBV6-5,CATSPSDDEQYF,TGTGCCACCAGCCCTAGCGATGACGAGCAGTACTTC
NA,once,TRBJ1-2,TRBV19,CASSVTNYGYTF,TGTGCCAGTAGTGTGACAAACTATGGCTACACCTTC
NA,NA,TRBJ1-5,TRBV6-6,CASSPNGVTQHF,TGTGCCAGCAGCCCCAACGGGGTGACCCAGCATTTT
NA,NA,TRBJ2-3,TRBV7-9,CASSLGQGTDTQYF,TGTGCCAGCAGCTTAGGACAGGGCACAGATACGCAGTATTTT
NA,NA,TRBJ1-1,TRBV7-9,CASSLQEAFF,TGTGCCAGCAGCTTACAGGAAGCTTTCTTT
NA,NA,TRBJ2-3,TRBV25-1,CASSDHGNTDTQYF,TGTGCCAGCAGTGATCATGGCAACACAGATACGCAGTATTTT
TRBD1,NA,TRBJ1-2,TRBV7-9,CASTSDRDFSGYTF,TGTGCCAGCACCTCCGACAGGGACTTTTCTGGCTACACCTTC
TRBD1,NA,TRBJ1-1,TRBV29-1,CSVGVRGLRTEAFF,TGCAGCGTTGGTGTCAGGGGGCTGAGGACTGAAGCTTTCTTT
TRBD1,few,TRBJ1-4,TRBV4-3,CASSRPGTGRLEKLFF,TGCGCCAGCAGCCGCCCAGGGACAGGGCGGTTGGAAAAACTGTTTTTT
NA,NA,TRBJ1-2,TRBV28,CASSLLRGRAANYGYTF,TGTGCCAGCAGCCTTTTAAGGGGGAGAGCCGCTAACTATGGCTACACCTTC
NA,NA,TRBJ2-7,TRBV19,CASRPGQQSREQYF,TGTGCCAGTCGTCCAGGACAGCAATCGCGGGAGCAGTACTTC
TRBD1,few,TRBJ1-1,TRBV7-2,CASSTGQGATEAFF,TGTGCCAGCAGCACTGGACAGGGGGCGACTGAAGCTTTCTTT
NA,NA,TRBJ1-5,TRBV19,CASSIGEEGQPQHF,TGTGCCAGTAGTATAGGGGAGGAGGGGCAGCCCCAGCATTTT
NA,NA,TRBJ1-4,TRBV14,CASSQAGLNNEKLFF,TGTGCCAGCAGCCAAGCAGGGTTGAATAATGAAAAACTGTTTTTT
TRBD1,NA,TRBJ2-7,TRBV7-8,CASSSRTGPLYYEQYF,TGTGCCAGCAGCTCTCGGACAGGTCCCCTCTATTACGAGCAGTACTTC
NA,NA,TRBJ2-7,TRBV10-3,CAINGGGHEQYF,TGTGCCATCAACGGGGGAGGCCACGAGCAGTACTTC
TRBD1,few,TRBJ2-5,TRBV6-5,CASSGATGAGETQYF,TGTGCCAGCAGTGGGGCGACAGGGGCCGGGGAGACCCAGTACTTC
NA,NA,TRBJ2-6,TRBV5-6,CASSVRPGANVLTF,TGTGCCAGCAGCGTCCGTCCTGGGGCCAACGTCCTGACTTTC
TRBD1,NA,TRBJ2-2,TRBV19,CASSTKTGGGGELFF,TGTGCCAGTAGTACCAAGACAGGGGGAGGCGGGGAGCTGTTTTTT